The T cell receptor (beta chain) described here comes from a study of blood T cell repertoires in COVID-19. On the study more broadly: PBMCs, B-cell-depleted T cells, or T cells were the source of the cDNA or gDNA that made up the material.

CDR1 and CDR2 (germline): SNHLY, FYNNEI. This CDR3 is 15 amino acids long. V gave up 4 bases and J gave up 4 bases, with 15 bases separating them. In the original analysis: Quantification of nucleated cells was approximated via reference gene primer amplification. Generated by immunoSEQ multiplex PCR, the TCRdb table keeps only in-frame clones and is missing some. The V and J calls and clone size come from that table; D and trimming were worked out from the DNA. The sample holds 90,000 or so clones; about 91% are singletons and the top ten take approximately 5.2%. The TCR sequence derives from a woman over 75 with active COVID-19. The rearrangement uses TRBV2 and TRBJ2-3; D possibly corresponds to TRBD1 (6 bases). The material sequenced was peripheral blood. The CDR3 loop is CASSGFTGKADTQYF. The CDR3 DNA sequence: TGTGCCAGCAGTGGTTTTACAGGGAAGGCAGATACGCAGTATTTT.